Each of the 27 T cell receptor beta chains below was sequenced from the same sample in a study of T-cell reconstitution after alpha-beta-depleted transplantation in children. Preparation of the TCRbeta library involved a method that used unique molecular identifiers. Each CDR3 protein is one row after TCRdb ran MiXCR on the PCR reads. The table records 70,000 to 95,000 distinct CDR3 sequences, around a sixth of them present only once. Sequenced material: PBMCs, mostly from graft donor cells, taken 180 days after TCRalphabeta/CD19-depleted stem cell transplant. These receptors originate from a male patient under 10 years old who had a stem cell transplant for acute lymphoblastic leukemia, so the T cells may come from the graft donor.

A few counts support this clonotype. The gene calls are TRBV5-1 and TRBJ1-3; D gene unclear. Germline V gives CDR1 SGHRS, CDR2 YFSETQ. With 1 base removed from V and 0 bases from J, the gap between germline ends came to 5 bases. The CDR3 sequence is 14 residues long. The CDR3 is CASSLTLSGNTIYF. DNA of the CDR3: TGCGCCAGCAGCTTGACCCTCTCTGGAAACACCATATATTTT.

The CDR3 here is CASSSRQGAGAFF. The CDR3 nucleotides are TGTGCCAGCAGCTCGAGACAGGGGGCCGGAGCTTTCTTT. J is TRBJ1-1 and V is TRBV7-2; 10 bases are shared with TRBD1. The CDR3 loop spans 13 amino acids. CDR1 SGHTA and CDR2 FQGNSA come from the germline V gene. V lost 4 bases to trimming and J lost 10 bases; unmatched junction nucleotides: 6.

The chain combines TRBV27 with TRBJ2-7; 7 nucleotides align to TRBD2. With V trimmed by 0 bases and J by 2 bases, 7 bases remained unmatched. The germline V gene encodes CDR1 MNHEY and CDR2 SMNVEV (reference sequence). This CDR3 is 16 amino acids long. The chain's CDR3 is CASSLSSRLAPYEQYF. DNA for the CDR3: TGTGCCAGCAGTTTATCCTCACGACTAGCCCCCTACGAGCAGTACTTC.

This clonotype was recorded many times. The gene calls are TRBV5-1 and TRBJ2-1; 8 bases align to TRBD2. The V and J ends lost 2 bases and 2 bases, in that order; junction bases with no gene match: 6. This CDR3 region has 16 residues. Germline lookup yields CDR1 SGHRS and CDR2 YFSETQ. The DNA of the CDR3 is TGCGCCAGCAGCTTTGCGGGGGGCCCCACCTACAATGAGCAGTTCTTC. Its protein product is CASSFAGGPTYNEQFF.

This clonotype was counted many times. The rearrangement uses TRBV7-9 and TRBJ1-6; no clear D. The CDR3 has 12 residues. Trimming cost V 10 bases and J 7 bases, with 11 bases left between them. Germline V gene data show CDR1 as SEHNR and CDR2 as FQNEAQ (reference sequence). The CDR3 protein is CATSGENSPLHF. The CDR3 nucleotides are TGTGCCACTAGCGGGGAAAATTCACCCCTCCACTTT.

The rearrangement joins TRBV5-6 to TRBJ2-7; 12 bases are a match to TRBD1. The length of the CDR3 is 15 residues. V shed 5 bases and J 6 bases; nucleotides not matched to a gene: 9. Germline CDR1 reads SGHDT; CDR2 reads YYEEEE. Here the CDR3 DNA reads TGTGCCAGCAGTCACCGGGACAGGGGGCCCCCCGAGCAGTACTTC. It is translated as CASSHRDRGPPEQYF.

The J gene is TRBJ2-1, the V gene TRBV20-1; the D gene is possibly TRBD2 (7 bases). The CDR3 runs 16 residues. With 0 bases removed from V and 1 base from J, the gap between germline ends came to 13 bases. In germline, CDR1 is DFQATT, CDR2 SNEGSKA (reference sequence). The CDR3 sequence: CSARDLGGPSYNEQFF. In DNA form, the CDR3 reads TGCAGTGCTAGAGATCTGGGGGGGCCGTCCTACAATGAGCAGTTCTTC.

This chain links TRBV12-5 with TRBJ1-2; D uncertain. Trimming shortened V by 0 bases and J by 3 bases, and 14 bases separated the two germline ends. The CDR3 runs to 16 residues. Germline V gene data show CDR1 as LGHNT and CDR2 as FRNRAP. The CDR3 DNA follows: TGTGCTAGTGGTTTGGTAAGCATCAGTGGAGACTATGGCTACACCTTC. Its protein is CASGLVSISGDYGYTF.

The V and J genes are TRBV15 and TRBJ2-5; D tentatively reads TRBD1 or TRBD2 (5 bases each). The CDR3 is 15 residues long. Germline CDR1 is LNHNV and CDR2 is YYDKDF (reference sequence). V was shortened by 0 bases and J by 4 bases, with 12 bases between the two germline ends. CDR3 nucleotide sequence: TGTGCCACCAGCAGAGACGGGACGAAAGGAGAGACCCAGTACTTC. This encodes CATSRDGTKGETQYF.

This clonotype was found a few times. The chain recombines TRBV6-1 with TRBJ1-4, with D perhaps matching TRBD1 (6 bases). The V and J ends lost 1 base and 5 bases respectively, with 11 bases between them. The V gene's germline CDR1 is MNHNS and CDR2 SASEGT. This CDR3 has 15 amino acids. The CDR3 protein is CASSEVGRGNEKLFF. CDR3 DNA sequence: TGTGCCAGCAGTGAAGTGGGCAGGGGAAATGAAAAACTGTTTTTT.

This clonotype was seen at least ten times. V gene TRBV7-6 combines with J gene TRBJ2-7; 7 bases are shared with TRBD1. CDR3 length: 16 residues. After removal of 2 bases from V and 1 base from J, the junction contained 8 bases not matched to a gene. In germline, CDR1 is SGHVS, CDR2 FNYEAQ. The CDR3 DNA is TGTGCCAGCAGCTTAAATCCCGGGACAGCGTCCTACGAGCAGTACTTC. Its translation is CASSLNPGTASYEQYF.

This clonotype was observed at least ten times. The chain recombines TRBV4-2 with TRBJ1-5, with 11 positions matching TRBD1. The CDR3 runs 19 residues. Trimming at V came to 5 bases and at J to 2 bases, leaving 14 bases not matched to a gene. Germline assignment: CDR1 LGHNA and CDR2 YNFKEQ. CDR3 residues: CASSEGTGGTLWGNQPQHF. The CDR3 region has the DNA TGTGCCAGCAGCGAGGGGACAGGGGGAACCCTGTGGGGCAATCAGCCCCAGCATTTT.

The chain is built from TRBV29-1 and TRBJ2-5; D remains unclear. The CDR3 runs to 14 residues. Germline V CDR1 and CDR2: SQVTM, ANQGSEA. Trimming left V 6 bases short and J 1 base short, with 15 bases between. The CDR3 DNA follows: TGCAGCGTGGCTAGGACGGAAAGCCAAGAGACCCAGTACTTC. This gives the protein CSVARTESQETQYF. The variable domain in full, with the rest retrieved from reference TRBV29-1 and TRBJ2-5, is SAVISQKPSRDICQRGTSLTIQCQVDSQVTMMFWYRQQPGQSLTLIATANQGSEATYESGFVIDKFPISRPNLTFSTLTVSNMSPEDSSIYLCSVARTESQETQYFGPGTRLLVL.

This chain connects TRBV20-1 to TRBJ1-1; 8 bases are a match to TRBD1. With V trimmed by 8 bases and J by 1 base, 12 bases remained unmatched. The germline V gene has CDR1 DFQATT and CDR2 SNEGSKA (reference sequence). This CDR3 has 15 residues. DNA of the CDR3: TGCAGTTCTTTCCAGGGGGCGAAACCGAACACTGAAGCTTTCTTT. Translated: CSSFQGAKPNTEAFF.

This chain joins TRBV20-1 and TRBJ1-1; no firm D call. The CDR3 has 13 amino acids. CDR1 is DFQATT and CDR2 is SNEGSKA in the germline V gene (reference sequence). Trimming pared 3 bases from V and 6 bases from J, leaving 14 bases between. CDR3 sequence (DNA): TGCAGTGCTAGTGACTTCGACGTCCCTGAAGCTTTCTTT. This translates into CSASDFDVPEAFF.

The chain employs TRBV5-1 and TRBJ2-7; weak D call: TRBD1 (6 bases). The V end was cut by 0 bases, the J end by 2 bases, with 15 bases between. Germline V gene sequence: CDR1 SGHRS, CDR2 YFSETQ. There are 16 residues in the CDR3. Written as DNA, the CDR3 is TGCGCCAGCAGCTTGGACAGGGCAGGGTCCACCTACGAGCAGTACTTC. The encoded protein is CASSLDRAGSTYEQYF.

The chain links TRBV2 to TRBJ2-7, with TRBD2 matching over 15 bases. This CDR3 is 18 amino acids long. The germline V gene encodes CDR1 SNHLY and CDR2 FYNNEI. Trimming removed 6 bases from V and 2 bases from J; junction bases left unmatched: 11. CDR3 sequence reads: CASRDPGLAGGYTYEQYF. In nucleotides, the CDR3 is TGTGCCAGCAGGGACCCGGGACTAGCGGGGGGCTATACCTACGAGCAGTACTTC.

The chain links TRBV20-1 to TRBJ2-3, with a possible D match to TRBD1 (6 bases). This CDR3 has 14 amino acids. The V gene's germline CDR1 is DFQATT and CDR2 SNEGSKA (reference sequence). V was trimmed by 4 bases and J by 3 bases, leaving 14 bases between them. The CDR3, as DNA: TGCAGTGCTAACGGCCACCAGGGGACAGATACGCAGTATTTT. This sequence encodes CSANGHQGTDTQYF.

J is TRBJ2-2 and V is TRBV6-5; 8 nucleotides match TRBD2. CDR3 length equals 18 residues. CDR1 is MNHEY and CDR2 is SVGAGI in the germline V gene. The V and J ends lost 2 bases and 4 bases, in that order; junction bases with no gene match: 12. CDR3: CASSYTLGTRFGTGELFF. The CDR3, as DNA: TGTGCCAGCAGTTACACCCTCGGGACTAGGTTTGGCACCGGGGAGCTGTTTTTT.

The chain joins TRBV5-1 to TRBJ2-7; 9 bases line up with TRBD1. In germline, CDR1 is SGHRS, CDR2 YFSETQ. The CDR3 loop spans 15 amino acids. With V trimmed by 0 bases and J by 0 bases, 1 base remained unmatched. CDR3 sequence: CASSLGTGVSYEQYF. The CDR3 nucleotides are TGCGCCAGCAGCTTGGGGACAGGGGTCTCCTACGAGCAGTACTTC. Supplemented by reference TRBV5-1 and TRBJ2-7, the full variable domain reads KAGVTQTPRYLIKTRGQQVTLSCSPISGHRSVSWYQQTPGQGLQFLFEYFSETQRNKGNFPGRFSGRQFSNSRSEMNVSTLELGDSALYLCASSLGTGVSYEQYFGPGTRLTVT.

The genes are TRBV20-1 and TRBJ2-2; D gene uncertain. CDR1 and CDR2 (germline): DFQATT, SNEGSKA (reference sequence). The V and J ends lost 0 bases and 0 bases respectively, with 5 bases between them. The CDR3 is made up of 14 amino acids. The CDR3 DNA is TGCAGTGCTAGAGATAGGGCGAACACCGGGGAGCTGTTTTTT. This gives the protein CSARDRANTGELFF.

The chain uses TRBV11-2 and TRBJ2-1, with 7 bases fitting TRBD2. J was trimmed by 2 bases and V by 3 bases; bases with no gene match: 1. Germline CDR1 is SGHAT and CDR2 is FQNNGV. This CDR3 contains 14 residues. CDR3 sequence: CASSFSGPYNEQFF. The CDR3 bases are TGTGCCAGCAGCTTTAGCGGGCCCTACAATGAGCAGTTCTTC.

This clonotype has more than one count but fewer than ten. The V and J genes are TRBV29-1 and TRBJ2-2, with TRBD1 matching 9 bases. CDR1 is SQVTM and CDR2 is ANQGSEA in the germline V gene. The trim removed 3 bases at V and 2 bases at J, leaving 4 bases unmatched. This CDR3 region has 15 residues. The CDR3 protein is CSVDPTGGNTGELFF. In DNA, the CDR3 is TGCAGCGTTGACCCCACAGGGGGCAACACCGGGGAGCTGTTTTTT.

Many counts were recorded for this clonotype. V usage is TRBV7-9 and J usage is TRBJ2-2, with 7 bases fitting TRBD1. This CDR3 has 14 residues. V gave up 6 bases and J gave up 5 bases; unmatched junction bases: 6. Germline V gene sequence: CDR1 SEHNR, CDR2 FQNEAQ (reference sequence). For the CDR3, the DNA is TGTGCCAGCAGGCCGGGACAGAAGACCGGGGAGCTGTTTTTT. Protein product: CASRPGQKTGELFF.

V and J are TRBV12-3 or TRBV12-4 and TRBJ2-4, with D perhaps matching TRBD1 (6 bases). The CDR3 extends over 17 amino acids. V was pared by 5 bases and J by 2 bases, with 19 bases between. The CDR3 sequence: CASSLGFHRESKNIQYF. CDR3 DNA sequence: TGTGCCAGCAGTCTAGGATTTCACAGGGAGTCCAAAAACATTCAGTACTTC.

Concerning this clonotype itself: At one boundary the junction diverges from the germline segment, which might be a read error. The rearrangement links TRBV7-7 to TRBJ2-5; D is perhaps TRBD2 (5 bases). The V gene's germline CDR1 is SSHAT and CDR2 FNYEAQ (reference sequence). CDR3 length: 14 amino acids. DNA for the CDR3: TGTGCTAGCAGCCCAGTGACTATCGAGGAGACCCAGTACTTC. It specifies CASSPVTIEETQYF.

The gene calls are TRBV12-3 or TRBV12-4 and TRBJ1-5; 7 bases line up with TRBD1. The CDR3 has 15 amino acids. V lost 6 bases and J lost 0; bases outside the gene matches: 5. The CDR3 DNA reads TGTGCCAGCAGCGGACAGGAGTATAGCAATCAGCCCCAGCATTTT. Protein product: CASSGQEYSNQPQHF.